These T cell receptor beta chains were read from a single sample in a study of tumor-infiltrating lymphocytes in primary liver carcinoma. Via MiXCR, TCRdb re-called the multiplex PCR reads, giving one row per CDR3 protein. The sample has 250,000 to 350,000 distinct CDR3 sequences; around three fifths are singletons. Sequencing input: peripheral blood. These receptors were obtained from a woman aged 25-40 years with primary liver carcinoma and hepatitis B virus infection. CDR3s include the opening cysteine and the closing phenylalanine or tryptophan. The D gene is left open where the match is weak. Clone size is not always given. Where it is, it says once, few, many or a class for expanded clones.

V	J	D	size	CDR3	DNA
TRBV28	TRBJ2-1	TRBD2	once	CASSLGTSGLCEQFF	TGTGCGAGCAGTCTCGGGACTAGCGGTCTATGTGAGCAGTTCTTC
TRBV7-9	TRBJ1-1	-	few	CASSLPVLDTEAFF	TGTGCCAGCAGCCTCCCCGTTCTAGACACTGAAGCTTTCTTT
TRBV11-2	TRBJ1-2	TRBD1	-	CASSFRDRGTYGYTF	TGTGCCAGCAGCTTCCGGGACAGGGGTACTTATGGCTACACCTTC
TRBV29-1	TRBJ1-5	-	-	CSVRHGTNQPQHF	TGTAGCGTTCGACATGGGACGAATCAGCCCCAGCATTTT
TRBV4-2	TRBJ2-2	-	-	CASSRGNTFRTPGELFF	TGTGCCAGCAGCCGAGGGAACACGTTCCGGACACCCGGGGAGCTGTTTTTT
TRBV5-6	TRBJ2-2	-	few	CASSLAGLYTGELFF	TGTGCCAGCAGCTTGGCCGGGCTTTACACCGGGGAGCTGTTTTTT
TRBV24-1	TRBJ1-5	-	few	CATSVSANQPQHF	TGTGCCACCAGTGTTTCAGCCAATCAGCCCCAGCATTTT
TRBV24-1	TRBJ2-3	-	many	CATSVGSTDTQYF	TGTGCCACCAGTGTCGGGAGCACAGATACGCAGTATTTT
TRBV10-3	TRBJ1-5	-	-	CDISEGPEQPQHF	TGTGACATCAGTGAGGGGCCCGAACAGCCCCAGCATTTT
TRBV29-1	TRBJ2-4	-	-	CSVTPPGGSLQHF	TGCAGCGTAACCCCCCCCGGAGGAAGCCTTCAGCACTTC
TRBV7-8	TRBJ1-1	-	-	CASSWSVTNNEAFF	TGTGCCAGCAGCTGGTCAGTGACAAACAATGAAGCTTTCTTT
TRBV7-9	TRBJ2-7	-	-	CASSPGFRTGNEQYF	TGTGCCAGCAGCCCAGGGTTTAGAACCGGGAACGAGCAGTACTTC
TRBV7-8	TRBJ2-1	-	-	CASSPLGQGEQFF	TGTGCCAGCAGCCCACTAGGCCAGGGTGAGCAGTTCTTC
TRBV6-2/TRBV6-3	TRBJ2-4	-	-	CPSSHSVLTKNIQYF	TGTCCCAGCAGTCACTCGGTACTAACCAAAAACATTCAGTACTTC
TRBV19	TRBJ1-5	-	-	CASSPGPPPQHF	TGTGCCAGTAGTCCAGGACCGCCGCCCCAGCATTTT
TRBV28	TRBJ2-3	TRBD2	-	CASTRTSWVTDRQYF	TGTGCCAGCACTCGGACTAGCTGGGTGACAGATAGGCAGTACTTT
TRBV4-1	TRBJ2-1	TRBD2	-	CASSPTGTSDNEQSF	TGCGCCAGCAGCCCTACCGGGACTAGCGATAATGAGCAGTCCTTC
TRBV7-3	TRBJ2-7	-	-	CASSFRVHEQYF	TGTGCCAGCAGCTTCAGGGTCCACGAGCAGTACTTC
TRBV6-6	TRBJ2-3	-	-	CTSSHTGTQYF	TGTACCAGCAGTCATACAGGTACGCAGTATTTT
TRBV20-1	TRBJ2-5	-	once	CSFLENFQETQYF	TGCAGTTTCTTAGAAAACTTCCAAGAGACCCAGTACTTC
TRBV11-2	TRBJ2-7	-	-	CISSKTGVEQYF	TGTATCAGCAGCAAAACAGGAGTCGAGCAGTACTTC
TRBV11-1	TRBJ1-5	TRBD1	-	CASSLSGGSQSQHF	TGTGCCAGCAGCTTATCAGGGGGCAGTCAGTCCCAGCATTTT
TRBV11-2	TRBJ2-1	-	-	CASSHSQFTYNGQFF	TGTGCCAGCAGTCACAGTCAATTCACCTACAATGGGCAGTTCTTC
TRBV28	TRBJ2-7	-	few	CASTAGTLYEQYF	TGTGCCAGCACCGCCGGGACACTTTACGAGCAGTACTTC
TRBV28	TRBJ2-3	-	-	CASTSPNKDTQYF	TGTGCCAGCACAAGCCCTAACAAAGATACGCAGTATTTT
TRBV5-1	TRBJ1-6	TRBD1	few	CASRWGTGESPLHF	TGCGCCAGCAGATGGGGGACAGGGGAATCACCCCTCCACTTT
TRBV29-1	TRBJ1-1	-	many	CSVAEQINTEAFF	TGCAGCGTTGCTGAACAGATTAACACTGAAGCTTTCTTT
TRBV29-1	TRBJ2-7	-	many	CSVGPGGPGEQYF	TGCAGCGTTGGCCCCGGGGGGCCGGGCGAGCAGTACTTC
TRBV28	TRBJ2-4	-	few	CAAQGPGHIQYF	TGTGCCGCCCAAGGACCGGGGCACATTCAGTACTTC
TRBV6-1	TRBJ1-1	-	-	CASNPPGILTEAFF	TGTGCCAGCAACCCACCTGGGATCTTGACTGAAGCTTTCTTT
TRBV5-4	TRBJ2-1	-	-	CASNLRLFSYNEQFF	TGTGCCAGCAACTTGCGACTATTCTCCTACAATGAGCAGTTCTTC
TRBV5-1	TRBJ1-5	-	-	CASSSGPEQPQHF	TGCGCCAGCAGCTCAGGACCGGAACAGCCCCAGCATTTT
TRBV7-9	TRBJ2-1	TRBD2	-	CASSLQLAGVNEQFF	TGTGCCAGCAGCTTGCAGCTAGCGGGAGTCAATGAGCAGTTCTTC
TRBV6-4	TRBJ2-2	TRBD1	once	CASSRQGPDTGELFF	TGTGCCAGCAGCCGACAGGGACCGGACACCGGGGAGCTGTTTTTT
TRBV5-1	TRBJ2-3	-	few	CASSFGAGSDTQYF	TGCGCCAGCAGCTTTGGAGCTGGCTCAGATACGCAGTATTTT
TRBV6-1	TRBJ2-7	TRBD2	-	CASSHTWGRAIYEQYF	TGTGCCAGCAGTCATACGTGGGGGAGGGCAATCTACGAGCAGTACTTC
TRBV5-6	TRBJ2-2	-	-	CASSVRHGTGELFF	TGTGCCAGCAGTGTGAGACATGGTACCGGGGAGCTGTTTTTT
TRBV11-3	TRBJ2-3	TRBD2	many	CASSPRGSGRPSTDTQYF	TGTGCCAGCAGCCCACGTGGGAGCGGGAGGCCTTCCACAGATACGCAGTATTTT
TRBV4-1	TRBJ2-5	-	-	CASSQDEYRAQETQYF	TGCGCCAGCAGCCAAGATGAATACAGGGCTCAAGAGACCCAGTACTTC
TRBV13	TRBJ2-1	-	few	CASTSWADSYNEQFF	TGTGCCAGCACCTCTTGGGCTGACTCCTACAATGAGCAGTTCTTC
TRBV28	TRBJ1-1	-	-	CASTEARGNTEALF	TGTGCCAGCACGGAGGCTAGGGGCAACACTGAAGCTCTCTTT
TRBV4-1	TRBJ2-1	TRBD2	-	CANSRGGLAGFYNEQFF	TGCGCCAACAGTCGGGGGGGACTAGCGGGTTTCTACAATGAGCAGTTCTTC